The present T cell receptor beta chain was sequenced within a study of T cells in Graves' hyperthyroidism and ophthalmopathy. This clonotype was found a few times. Its matching antigen is unknown. This CDR3 comprises 12 residues. The V gene lost 1 base and the J gene lost 14 bases, with 14 bases spanning the gap. Germline lookup yields CDR1 SEHNR and CDR2 FQNEAQ (reference sequence). Template material for amplifying TCR beta CDR3 regions consisted of RNA transcripts. Researchers ran a first-round RT-PCR on the TCR CDR3 using the HTBI primer set. TCRdb processed the multiplex PCR reads anew with MiXCR; each CDR3 protein has one entry. In the table there are hundreds of thousands of distinct CDR3 sequences, around 20% of which are singletons. Overall study findings and caveats: In simple terms, a model built on 13 V-J features told ophthalmopathy apart from stable hyperthyroidism. Researchers found most expanded thyroid clonotypes above 0.001 in blood as well.

PBMCs were derived from about 9.1 ml fresh peripheral blood. Sequenced sample: blood. The receptor comes from a woman in her forties or fifties with Graves' hyperthyroidism that later progressed to Graves' ophthalmopathy. The gene calls are TRBV7-9 and TRBJ1-2; a weak D match, TRBD1 (5 bases). Written as DNA, the CDR3 is TGTGCCAGCAGCTTAGGAGGCAGGGCAGAGACCTTC. This sequence encodes CASSLGGRAETF.